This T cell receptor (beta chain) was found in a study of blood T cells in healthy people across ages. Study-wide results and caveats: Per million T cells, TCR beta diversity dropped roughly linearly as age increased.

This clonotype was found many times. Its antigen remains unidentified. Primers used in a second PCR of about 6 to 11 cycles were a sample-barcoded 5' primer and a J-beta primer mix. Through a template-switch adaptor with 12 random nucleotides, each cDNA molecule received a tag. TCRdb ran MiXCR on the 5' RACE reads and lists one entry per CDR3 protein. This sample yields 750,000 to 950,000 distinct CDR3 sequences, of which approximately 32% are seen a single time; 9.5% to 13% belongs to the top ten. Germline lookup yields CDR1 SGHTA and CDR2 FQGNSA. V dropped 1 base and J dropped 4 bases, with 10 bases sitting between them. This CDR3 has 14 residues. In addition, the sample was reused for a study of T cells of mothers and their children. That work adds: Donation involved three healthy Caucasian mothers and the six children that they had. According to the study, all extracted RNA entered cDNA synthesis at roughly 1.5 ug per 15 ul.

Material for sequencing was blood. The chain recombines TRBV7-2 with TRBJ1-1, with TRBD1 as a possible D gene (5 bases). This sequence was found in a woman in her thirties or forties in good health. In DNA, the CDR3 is TGTGCCAGCAGCTTAGGGGTCGGGGGCACTGAAGCTTTCTTT. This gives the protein CASSLGVGGTEAFF. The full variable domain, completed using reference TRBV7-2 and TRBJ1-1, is GAGVSQSPSNKVTEKGKDVELRCDPISGHTALYWYRQSLGQGLEFLIYFQGNSAPDKSGLPSDRFSAERTGGSVSTLTIQRTQQEDSAVYLCASSLGVGGTEAFFGQGTRLTVV.